The present entry profiles one T cell receptor beta chain with its context. As yet, its antigen is unknown. Both TRBC1 and TRBC2 were covered by a beta constant-region primer of two equimolar oligonucleotides. Four rounds of PCR amplified the ligated cDNA using nested alpha and beta constant-region primers plus SP2. TCRdb redid the calling of the UMI-ligation and nested PCR reads with MiXCR, one entry per CDR3 protein. The table has some 80,000 distinct CDR3 sequences, approximately 9.2% seen once. Trimming cost V 0 bases and J 2 bases, with 11 bases left between them. Germline V CDR1 and CDR2: MNHEY, SVGAGI. There are 15 residues in the CDR3. The record originates from a study of naive and memory T cell subsets. Findings and caveats of the study: From naive to CM, EM and EMRA, diversity decreased and Gini increased. In naive cells, over 95% of TCR sequences were seen only once.

The sample consisted of naive CD8+ T cells from blood. The sequence derives from a human donor in good health. The V call is TRBV6-5, the J call TRBJ2-7; D assignment may be TRBD1 or TRBD2 (5 bases each). The CDR3 reads CASSYSDGATYEQYF. CDR3 nucleotides: TGTGCCAGCAGTTACTCGGACGGGGCCACCTACGAGCAGTACTTC.